The rows below give T cell receptor beta chains drawn from one sample of a study of blood T cell repertoires in COVID-19. Profiling relied on immunoSEQ multiplex PCR, and the TCRdb table lists in-frame clones only, not all of them. The table records roughly 380,000 clones, more than 85% of them present only once. Material: PBMCs or T cells enriched from blood (not recorded which). These receptors were collected from a woman aged 25 to 39 who had recovered from COVID-19. Each CDR3 is given with its conserved first and last residue. A D gene is named only where the DNA matches it firmly. A row's size may be missing; if present it is once, few, many or a size class.

d_call j_call clone_size v_call cdr3_aa cdr3_nt
- TRBJ2-1 - TRBV12-3/TRBV12-4 CASSFSNNEQFF TGTGCCAGCAGTTTTTCAAACAATGAGCAGTTCTTC
TRBD1 TRBJ1-6 - TRBV5-1 CASSLGTGTNSPLHF TGCGCCAGCAGCTTGGGGACAGGAACGAATTCACCCCTCCACTTT
- TRBJ1-3 - TRBV11-3 CASSSGLQGSGNTIYF TGTGCCAGCAGCTCAGGGCTACAGGGATCTGGAAACACCATATATTTT
TRBD2 TRBJ2-1 - TRBV5-1 CASSLSVLAGENEQFF TGCGCCAGCAGCTTGAGCGTTTTAGCGGGAGAGAATGAGCAGTTCTTC
TRBD2 TRBJ2-7 - TRBV5-1 CASSLELAGAYEQYF TGCGCCAGCAGCTTGGAACTAGCGGGGGCCTACGAGCAGTACTTC
TRBD2 TRBJ2-2 - TRBV5-1 CASSSGLAGMNTGELFF TGCGCCAGCAGCTCGGGACTAGCGGGAATGAACACCGGGGAGCTGTTTTTT
- TRBJ1-2 - TRBV28 CASSPNYGYTF TGTGCCAGCAGCCCAAACTATGGCTACACCTTC
TRBD1 TRBJ1-5 - TRBV19 CASSGSGTANQPQHF TGTGCCAGTAGTGGTAGTGGGACAGCGAATCAGCCCCAGCATTTT
- TRBJ2-5 - TRBV25-1 CASSDRRDLQETQYF TGTGCCAGCAGTGATAGGCGGGATCTCCAAGAGACCCAGTACTTC
TRBD1 TRBJ1-4 - TRBV28 CATLDRGTNEKLFF TGTGCCACCCTCGACAGGGGAACTAATGAAAAACTGTTTTTT
TRBD1 TRBJ1-1 - TRBV19 CASSRTDRGTLNTEAFF TGTGCCAGTAGTAGAACCGACAGGGGAACCCTGAACACTGAAGCTTTCTTT
- TRBJ1-5 - TRBV4-1 CASSPDPGANQPQHF TGCGCCAGCAGCCCCGACCCAGGGGCCAATCAGCCCCAGCATTTT
- TRBJ2-5 - TRBV29-1 CSVGGDQETQYF TGCAGCGTTGGGGGGGACCAAGAGACCCAGTACTTC
TRBD2 TRBJ2-1 - TRBV5-4 CASSPRGSGSSYNEQFF TGTGCCAGCAGCCCGCGGGGTAGCGGGAGCTCCTACAATGAGCAGTTCTTC
TRBD1 TRBJ2-7 once TRBV7-8 CASSLDRAHEQYF TGTGCCAGCAGCCTCGACAGGGCCCACGAGCAGTACTTC
TRBD1 TRBJ1-4 few TRBV5-4 CASSRQTGRDEKLFF TGTGCCAGCAGCCGTCAGACAGGGAGAGATGAAAAACTGTTTTTT
- TRBJ1-4 - TRBV11-1 CASSHPPGQEKLFF TGTGCCAGCAGCCACCCGCCAGGGCAGGAAAAACTGTTTTTT
- TRBJ1-2 few TRBV7-2 CASTQGRDGYGYTF TGTGCCAGCACCCAGGGGAGGGATGGCTATGGCTACACCTTC
TRBD1 TRBJ2-7 - TRBV7-9 CATEIKQGEQYF TGTGCCACCGAAATAAAACAGGGGGAGCAGTACTTC
- TRBJ1-4 - TRBV11-2 CASSLAYGQTTNEKLFF TGTGCCAGCAGCTTAGCCTACGGACAGACAACTAATGAAAAACTGTTTTTT
- TRBJ2-3 - TRBV5-1 CASVSRPRQTSTDTQYF TGCGCCAGCGTCTCCCGGCCGCGACAGACTAGCACAGATACGCAGTATTTT
- TRBJ1-5 - TRBV6-2/TRBV6-3 CASSFQGFYSNQPQHF TGTGCCAGCAGTTTTCAGGGCTTCTATAGCAATCAGCCCCAGCATTTT
TRBD1 TRBJ1-4 - TRBV5-6 CASSLKGAGEKLFF TGTGCCAGCAGCTTGAAGGGGGCTGGTGAAAAACTGTTTTTT
TRBD1 TRBJ2-1 - TRBV11-3 CASSLGTGNEQFF TGTGCCAGCAGCTTAGGGACAGGCAATGAGCAGTTCTTC
TRBD2 TRBJ2-7 - TRBV7-9 CASSLGLGSGDALGVEQYF TGTGCCAGCAGCTTAGGATTGGGAAGCGGGGACGCCCTCGGGGTAGAGCAGTACTTC
- TRBJ1-1 once TRBV12-3/TRBV12-4 CASSLGLTGAFF TGTGCCAGCAGTTTGGGACTTACTGGTGCTTTCTTT
- TRBJ2-1 once TRBV6-4 CASSEGQGFYNEQFF TGTGCCAGCAGTGAGGGCCAGGGATTCTACAATGAGCAGTTCTTC
- TRBJ1-4 - TRBV10-3 CAISDSGRTNEKLFF TGTGCCATCAGTGATTCCGGGAGAACTAATGAAAAACTGTTTTTT
- TRBJ2-7 - TRBV10-3 CAISESNSPLDEQYF TGTGCCATCAGTGAGTCAAACAGCCCCTTGGACGAGCAGTACTTC
- TRBJ2-7 - TRBV12-3/TRBV12-4 CASSLGWRDEQYF TGTGCCAGCAGTTTAGGTTGGAGGGACGAGCAGTACTTC
TRBD2 TRBJ2-7 - TRBV4-2 CASSQAGGPPAEQYF TGTGCCAGCAGCCAAGCGGGGGGGCCGCCTGCCGAGCAGTACTTC
- TRBJ1-4 few TRBV29-1 CSPEDGIEKLFF TGCAGCCCAGAGGATGGCATTGAAAAACTGTTTTTT
- TRBJ1-5 - TRBV5-1 CASSGGSNQPQHF TGCGCCAGCAGCGGGGGGAGCAATCAGCCCCAGCATTTT
- TRBJ1-5 few TRBV6-5 CASSLRQANQPQHF TGTGCCAGCAGCCTACGACAGGCCAATCAGCCCCAGCATTTT
- TRBJ2-7 - TRBV28 CASSPGVASGWYEQYF TGTGCCAGCAGTCCTGGGGTTGCGAGCGGGTGGTACGAGCAGTACTTC
- TRBJ2-7 once TRBV29-1 CSVRLVSYEQYF TGCAGCGTTCGTCTAGTCTCCTACGAGCAGTACTTC
- TRBJ1-5 - TRBV3-1/TRBV3-2 CASSHQSNQPQHF TGTGCCAGCAGCCACCAGAGCAATCAGCCCCAGCATTTT
TRBD1 TRBJ2-7 once TRBV27 CASSMTGGGYEQYF TGTGCCAGCAGTATGACAGGGGGCGGGTACGAGCAGTACTTC
- TRBJ1-6 - TRBV19 CASSPGSSYNSPLHF TGTGCCAGTAGCCCGGGAAGCTCCTATAATTCACCCCTCCACTTT
TRBD1 TRBJ1-2 - TRBV27 CASSSGTGGSALYGYTF TGTGCCAGCAGTTCCGGGACAGGGGGATCAGCTCTCTATGGCTACACCTTC
TRBD2 TRBJ2-1 - TRBV7-9 CASSLGLAGGNEQFF TGTGCCAGCAGCCTCGGACTAGCGGGAGGCAATGAGCAGTTCTTC
TRBD2 TRBJ2-1 - TRBV2 CASALLAGETGEQFF TGTGCCAGCGCCCTTCTAGCGGGAGAAACAGGGGAGCAGTTCTTC
- TRBJ1-3 - TRBV7-9 CASSLLTGLSGNTIYF TGTGCCAGCAGCCTCTTGACAGGCCTCTCTGGAAACACCATATATTTT
- TRBJ2-1 - TRBV5-4 CASSLGLSSYNEQFF TGTGCCAGCAGCTTGGGCCTCAGCTCCTACAATGAGCAGTTCTTC
TRBD1 TRBJ1-2 - TRBV20-1 CSEQGGYGYTF TGCAGTGAACAGGGGGGCTATGGCTACACCTTC
- TRBJ1-1 - TRBV14 CASRKTGEMNTEAFF TGTGCCAGCAGAAAGACCGGGGAAATGAACACTGAAGCTTTCTTT
- TRBJ1-1 - TRBV5-1 CASSPPQGGNTEAFF TGCGCCAGCAGCCCACCACAGGGCGGGAACACTGAAGCTTTCTTT
TRBD1 TRBJ2-7 - TRBV4-1 CASSSRTGGNEQYF TGCGCCAGCAGCTCCCGGACAGGGGGAAACGAGCAGTACTTC
- TRBJ2-7 - TRBV5-1 CASSLTPSRAIYEQYF TGCGCCAGCAGCCTTACACCGTCAAGAGCGATATACGAGCAGTACTTC
- TRBJ2-7 - TRBV2 CASRVADYTYEQYF TGTGCCAGCAGAGTGGCGGATTATACCTACGAGCAGTACTTC
TRBD1 TRBJ1-2 - TRBV5-1 CASSLGTGVDPNYGYTF TGCGCCAGCAGCTTGGGGACAGGGGTTGACCCTAACTATGGCTACACCTTC
TRBD1 TRBJ1-3 - TRBV2 CASRGQGMDTIYF TGTGCCAGCAGGGGACAGGGTATGGACACCATATATTTT
TRBD1 TRBJ2-5 - TRBV6-5 CASRTDRADRETQYF TGTGCCAGCAGGACGGACAGGGCAGATCGAGAGACCCAGTACTTC
TRBD2 TRBJ2-7 - TRBV19 CASSSDKRGTYEQYF TGTGCCAGTTCATCGGACAAGCGGGGCACCTACGAGCAGTACTTC